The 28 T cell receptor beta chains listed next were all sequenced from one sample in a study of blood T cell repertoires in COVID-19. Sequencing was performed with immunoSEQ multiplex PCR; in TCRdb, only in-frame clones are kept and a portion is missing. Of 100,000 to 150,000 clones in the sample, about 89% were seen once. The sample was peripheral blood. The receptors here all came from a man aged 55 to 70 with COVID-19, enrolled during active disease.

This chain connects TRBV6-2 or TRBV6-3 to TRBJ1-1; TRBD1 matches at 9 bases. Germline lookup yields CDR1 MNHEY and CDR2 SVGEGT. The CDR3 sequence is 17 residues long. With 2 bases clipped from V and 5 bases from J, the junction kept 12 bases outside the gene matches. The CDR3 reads CASSYVPGQGARTEAFF. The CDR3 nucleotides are TGTGCCAGCAGTTACGTCCCGGGACAGGGCGCGAGGACTGAAGCTTTCTTT.

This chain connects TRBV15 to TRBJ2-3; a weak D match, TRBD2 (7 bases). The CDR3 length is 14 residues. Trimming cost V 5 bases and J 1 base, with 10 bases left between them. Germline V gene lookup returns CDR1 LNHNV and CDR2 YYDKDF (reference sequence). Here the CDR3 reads CATSVGGRTDTQYF. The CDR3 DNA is TGTGCCACCAGCGTCGGGGGGCGCACAGATACGCAGTATTTT. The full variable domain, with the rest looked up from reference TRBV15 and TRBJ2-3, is DAMVIQNPRYQVTQFGKPVTLSCSQTLNHNVMYWYQQKSSQAPKLLFHYYDKDFNNEADTPDNFQSRRPNTSFCFLDIRSPGLGDTAMYLCATSVGGRTDTQYFGPGTRLTVL.

This CDR3 is CASSPGGTSGNTIYF. The CDR3 bases are TGTGCCAGCTCACCAGGGGGGACCTCTGGAAACACCATATATTTT. This chain uses TRBV18 with TRBJ1-3, with D perhaps TRBD1 (5 bases). Germline V gene sequence: CDR1 KGHSH, CDR2 LQKENI. This CDR3 is 15 amino acids long. V lost 2 bases and J 0 bases, leaving 8 bases between the germline ends.

The CDR3 DNA reads TGTGCCAGCACCCCGGGACAGAGCATGAACACTGAAGCTTTCTTT. Amino acid sequence: CASTPGQSMNTEAFF. The chain links TRBV11-3 to TRBJ1-1; 7 bases map to TRBD1. The CDR3 extends over 15 amino acids. In germline, CDR1 is SGHNT, CDR2 YENEEA. V shed 7 bases and J 0 bases; nucleotides not matched to a gene: 8. The full variable domain, with the rest looked up from reference TRBV11-3 and TRBJ1-1, is EAGVVQSPRYKIIEKKQPVAFWCNPISGHNTLYWYLQNLGQGPELLIRYENEEAVDDSQLPKDRFSAERLKGVDSTLKIQPAELGDSAVYLCASTPGQSMNTEAFFGQGTRLTVV.

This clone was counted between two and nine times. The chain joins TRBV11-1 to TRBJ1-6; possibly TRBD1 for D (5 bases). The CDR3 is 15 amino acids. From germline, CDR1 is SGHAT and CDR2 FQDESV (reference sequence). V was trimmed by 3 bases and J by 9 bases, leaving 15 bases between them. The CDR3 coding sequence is TGTGCCAGCAGCTTCGGACAACGACCTCCTTCACCCCTCCACTTT. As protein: CASSFGQRPPSPLHF.

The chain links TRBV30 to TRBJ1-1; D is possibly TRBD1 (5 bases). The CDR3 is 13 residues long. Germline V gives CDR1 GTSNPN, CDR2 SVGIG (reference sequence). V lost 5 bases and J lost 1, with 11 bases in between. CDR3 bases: TGTGCCTGGGTTAGACAGACGAACACTGAAGCTTTCTTT. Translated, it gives CAWVRQTNTEAFF.

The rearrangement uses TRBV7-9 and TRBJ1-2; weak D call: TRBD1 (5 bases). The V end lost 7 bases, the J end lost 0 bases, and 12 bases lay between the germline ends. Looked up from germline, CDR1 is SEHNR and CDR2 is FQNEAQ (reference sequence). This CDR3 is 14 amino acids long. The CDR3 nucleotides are TGTGCCAGCATGCCCGCAGGGTCTAACTATGGCTACACCTTC. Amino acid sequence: CASMPAGSNYGYTF.

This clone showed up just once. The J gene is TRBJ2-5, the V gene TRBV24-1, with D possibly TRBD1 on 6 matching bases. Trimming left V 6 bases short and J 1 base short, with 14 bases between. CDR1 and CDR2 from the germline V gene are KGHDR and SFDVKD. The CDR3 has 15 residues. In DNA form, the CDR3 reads TGTGCCACCAGTTCGACCACAGGGATCCAAGAGACCCAGTACTTC. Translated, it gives CATSSTTGIQETQYF.

The CDR3 coding sequence is TGTGCCAGCAGCCAGGGTACTAGCGGGGGAGCCAAAAACATTCAGTACTTC. This encodes CASSQGTSGGAKNIQYF. This chain uses TRBV4-2 with TRBJ2-4; 11 bases match TRBD2. Looked up from germline, CDR1 is LGHNA and CDR2 is YNFKEQ. The CDR3 has 17 residues. The junction had 4 bases not matched to a gene; V was cut back by 3 bases and J by 0 bases.

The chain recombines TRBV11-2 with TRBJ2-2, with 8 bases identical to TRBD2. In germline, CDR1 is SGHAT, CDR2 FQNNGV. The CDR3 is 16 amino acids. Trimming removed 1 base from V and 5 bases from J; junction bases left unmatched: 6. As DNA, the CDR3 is TGTGCCAGCAGCTTAGGCGCGGGGGGTGGGACCGGGGAGCTGTTTTTT. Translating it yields CASSLGAGGGTGELFF.

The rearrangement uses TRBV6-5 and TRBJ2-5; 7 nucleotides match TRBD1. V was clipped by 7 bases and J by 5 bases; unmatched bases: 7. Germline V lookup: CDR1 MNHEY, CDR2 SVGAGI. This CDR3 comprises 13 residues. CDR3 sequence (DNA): TGTGCCAGCACCTACGACAGGGTCGAGACCCAGTACTTC. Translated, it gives CASTYDRVETQYF.

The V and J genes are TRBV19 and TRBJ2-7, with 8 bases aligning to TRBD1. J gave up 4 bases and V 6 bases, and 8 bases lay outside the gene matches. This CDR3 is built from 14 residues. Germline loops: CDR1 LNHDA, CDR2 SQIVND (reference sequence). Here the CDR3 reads CASSKTGERYEQYF. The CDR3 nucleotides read TGTGCCAGTAGCAAGACAGGGGAGAGGTACGAGCAGTACTTC.

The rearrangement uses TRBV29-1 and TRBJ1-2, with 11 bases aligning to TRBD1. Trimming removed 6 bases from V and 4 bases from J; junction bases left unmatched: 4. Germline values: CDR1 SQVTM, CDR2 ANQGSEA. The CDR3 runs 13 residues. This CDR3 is CSVWTGGAYGYTF. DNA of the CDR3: TGCAGCGTATGGACAGGGGGCGCCTATGGCTACACCTTC.

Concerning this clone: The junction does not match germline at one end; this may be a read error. The CDR3 nucleotides read TGTGCTAGCAGCCTCGGACAGGGGAATGCCAACGTCCTGACTTTC. It encodes CASSLGQGNANVLTF. The V gene is TRBV7-7, the J gene TRBJ2-6, with 9 bases lining up with TRBD1. Looked up from germline, CDR1 is SSHAT and CDR2 is FNYEAQ (reference sequence). CDR3 length: 15 residues.

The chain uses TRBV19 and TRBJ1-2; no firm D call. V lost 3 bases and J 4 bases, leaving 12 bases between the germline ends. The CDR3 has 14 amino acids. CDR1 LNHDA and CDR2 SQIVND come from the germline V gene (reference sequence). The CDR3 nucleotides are TGTGCCAGTAGTATTGGAGGGAATATCTATGGCTACACCTTC. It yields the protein CASSIGGNIYGYTF.

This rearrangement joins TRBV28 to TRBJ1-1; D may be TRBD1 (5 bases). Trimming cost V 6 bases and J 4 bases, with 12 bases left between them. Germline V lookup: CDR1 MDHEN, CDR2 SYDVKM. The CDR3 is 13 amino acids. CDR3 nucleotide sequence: TGTGCCAGCAGGGGAGCGGGGGGCACTGAAGCTTTCTTT. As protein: CASRGAGGTEAFF.

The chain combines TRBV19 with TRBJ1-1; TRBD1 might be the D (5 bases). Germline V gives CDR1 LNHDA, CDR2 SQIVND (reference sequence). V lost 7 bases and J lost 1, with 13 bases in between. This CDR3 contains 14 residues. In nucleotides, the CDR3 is TGTGCCAGTAACACGGGGCGGGGGAACACTGAAGCTTTCTTT. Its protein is CASNTGRGNTEAFF.

The CDR3 sequence is CASSLWATPGSAQYF. DNA for the CDR3: TGCGCCAGCAGCTTGTGGGCCACCCCCGGTTCGGCGCAGTATTTT. The gene calls are TRBV5-1 and TRBJ2-3; D call uncertain. Germline V gives CDR1 SGHRS, CDR2 YFSETQ. CDR3 length: 15 amino acids. V was shortened by 1 base and J by 10 bases, with 19 bases between the two germline ends.

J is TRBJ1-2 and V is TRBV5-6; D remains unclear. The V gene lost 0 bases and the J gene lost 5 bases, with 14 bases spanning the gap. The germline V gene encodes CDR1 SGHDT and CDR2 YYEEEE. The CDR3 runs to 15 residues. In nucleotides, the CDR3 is TGTGCCAGCAGCTTGGTGGTGGGTAGAGGGTATGGCTACACCTTC. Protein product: CASSLVVGRGYGYTF.

The CDR3 loop is CAIRGTTVTEAFF. The CDR3 bases are TGTGCCATCAGGGGGACAACCGTCACTGAAGCTTTCTTT. The chain carries TRBV10-3 and TRBJ1-1; D might be TRBD1 (6 bases). The CDR3 is 13 residues long. The V end was cut by 6 bases, the J end by 4 bases, with 12 bases between. In germline, CDR1 is ENHRY, CDR2 SYGVKD.

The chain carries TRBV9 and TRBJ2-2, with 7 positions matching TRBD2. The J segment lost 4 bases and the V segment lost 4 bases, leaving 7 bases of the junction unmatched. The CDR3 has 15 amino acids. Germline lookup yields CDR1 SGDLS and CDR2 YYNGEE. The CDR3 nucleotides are TGTGCCAGCAGCCCTCCGGGGGGACGCACCGGGGAGCTGTTTTTT. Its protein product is CASSPPGGRTGELFF.

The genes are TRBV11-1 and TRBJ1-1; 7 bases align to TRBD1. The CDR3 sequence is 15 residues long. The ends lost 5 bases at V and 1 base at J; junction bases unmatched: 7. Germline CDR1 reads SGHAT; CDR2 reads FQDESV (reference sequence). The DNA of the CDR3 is TGTGCCAGCAGCCCCCGACAGGGAACGAACACTGAAGCTTTCTTT. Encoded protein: CASSPRQGTNTEAFF.

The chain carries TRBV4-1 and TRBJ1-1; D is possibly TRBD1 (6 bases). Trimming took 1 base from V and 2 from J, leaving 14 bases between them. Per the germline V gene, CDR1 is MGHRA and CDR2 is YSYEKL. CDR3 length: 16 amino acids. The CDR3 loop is CASSQVSTGANTEAFF. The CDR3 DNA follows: TGCGCCAGCAGCCAAGTTTCGACAGGAGCAAACACTGAAGCTTTCTTT.

The CDR3 bases are TGTGCCACTCTCTCCCGGGGAGGGGCATTTGGGGGCTACACCTTC. Its translation: CATLSRGGAFGGYTF. This chain connects TRBV6-6 to TRBJ1-2, with D possibly being TRBD1 (5 bases). Germline values: CDR1 MNHNY, CDR2 SVGAGI (reference sequence). V lost 10 bases and J 8 bases, leaving 26 bases between the germline ends. The CDR3 spans 15 residues.

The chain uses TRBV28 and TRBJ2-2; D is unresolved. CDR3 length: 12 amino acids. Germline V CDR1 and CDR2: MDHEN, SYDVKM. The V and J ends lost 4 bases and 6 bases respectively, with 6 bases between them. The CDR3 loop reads CASSSPAGELFF. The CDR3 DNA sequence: TGTGCCAGCAGTTCCCCCGCCGGGGAGCTGTTTTTT.

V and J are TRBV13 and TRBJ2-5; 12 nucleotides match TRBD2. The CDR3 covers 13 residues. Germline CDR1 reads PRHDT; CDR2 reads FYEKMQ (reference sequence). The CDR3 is CATSTSGGETQYF. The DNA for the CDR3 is TGTGCAACCTCGACTAGCGGGGGAGAGACCCAGTACTTC.

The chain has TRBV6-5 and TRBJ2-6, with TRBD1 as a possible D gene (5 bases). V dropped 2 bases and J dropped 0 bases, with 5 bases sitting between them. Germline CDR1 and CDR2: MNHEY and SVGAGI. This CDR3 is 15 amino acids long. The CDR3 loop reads CASSYGASGANVLTF. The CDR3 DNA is TGTGCCAGCAGTTACGGGGCCTCTGGGGCCAACGTCCTGACTTTC.

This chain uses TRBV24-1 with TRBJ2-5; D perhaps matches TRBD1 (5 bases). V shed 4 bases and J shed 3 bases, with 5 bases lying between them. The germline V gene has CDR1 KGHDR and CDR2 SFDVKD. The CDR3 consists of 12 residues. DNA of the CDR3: TGTGCCACCAGTGAAGGGGAAGAGACCCAGTACTTC. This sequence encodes CATSEGEETQYF.